These 24 T cell receptor beta chains originate from one sample sequenced in a study of cytomegalovirus exposure and HLA in healthy donors. The PCR had 60 Vbeta and 13 Jbeta primers. Assay used: immunoSEQ multiplex PCR; TCRdb lists only in-frame clones, some missing. The profile covers some 100,000 clones, with roughly 80% appearing a single time and roughly 2.2% taken by the ten largest. The sample was PBMCs. Receptors originate from a young man in good health and CMV-seronegative.

V is TRBV27 and J is TRBJ2-5, with TRBD2 matching over 13 bases. V lost 6 bases, J lost 6 bases, and 4 bases stayed unmatched. Germline loops: CDR1 MNHEY, CDR2 SMNVEV (reference sequence). This CDR3 has 14 amino acids. The CDR3 is CASRLAGGPQTQYF. The CDR3 DNA sequence: TGTGCCAGCAGACTAGCGGGAGGGCCACAGACCCAGTACTTC.

The rearrangement links TRBV29-1 to TRBJ2-1; TRBD2 matches 13 bases. The junction had 14 bases not matched to a gene; V was cut back by 6 bases and J by 0 bases. This CDR3 has 19 residues. In germline, CDR1 is SQVTM, CDR2 ANQGSEA. CDR3 region: CSVVPPGLAGPSSYNEQFF. CDR3 DNA: TGCAGCGTCGTACCACCGGGACTAGCGGGGCCTAGCTCCTACAATGAGCAGTTCTTC.

This clone was counted a few times. The genes are TRBV19 and TRBJ1-2; the match to TRBD1 covers 7 bases. Germline loops: CDR1 LNHDA, CDR2 SQIVND (reference sequence). This CDR3 has 15 amino acids. The J segment lost 0 bases and the V segment lost 6 bases, leaving 7 bases of the junction unmatched. This CDR3 is CASSTLGQPNYGYTF. In DNA form, the CDR3 reads TGTGCCAGTAGCACGCTGGGACAGCCTAACTATGGCTACACCTTC.

This clone was found once. The chain uses TRBV9 and TRBJ1-2, with D tentatively TRBD1 (5 bases). The germline V and J ends were trimmed by 3 bases and 2 bases, with 8 bases remaining between them. The CDR3 runs to 13 residues. CDR1 is SGDLS and CDR2 is YYNGEE in the germline V gene. The chain's CDR3 is CASSAGGNYGYTF. CDR3 sequence (DNA): TGTGCCAGCAGCGCGGGGGGGAACTATGGCTACACCTTC.

The chain combines TRBV14 with TRBJ2-4; TRBD2 might be the D (5 bases). CDR1 SGHDN and CDR2 FVKESK come from the germline V gene. V shed 4 bases and J shed 6 bases, with 10 bases lying between them. The CDR3 is 13 residues long. Here the CDR3 reads CASSLTGSNIQYF. In DNA, the CDR3 is TGTGCCAGCAGCCTAACGGGATCAAACATTCAGTACTTC.

The rearrangement uses TRBV27 and TRBJ1-1; 9 bases agree with TRBD1. CDR1 and CDR2 (germline): MNHEY, SMNVEV (reference sequence). The CDR3 runs 18 residues. Losses at the gene ends were 2 bases for V and 5 bases for J; bases not matched to a gene: 15. The CDR3 DNA follows: TGTGCCAGCAGTTTAAGGTGGACCTGGGACAGGGTAGGGACTGAAGCTTTCTTT. Its protein is CASSLRWTWDRVGTEAFF.

The chain is built from TRBV6-1 and TRBJ2-7, with a weak D call TRBD1 (6 bases). V was shortened by 5 bases and J by 3 bases, with 11 bases between the two germline ends. Germline CDR1 reads MNHNS; CDR2 reads SASEGT. This CDR3 region has 13 residues. The CDR3 sequence: CASSNTGFYEQYF. DNA for the CDR3: TGTGCCAGCAGTAACACAGGGTTCTACGAGCAGTACTTC.

The chain joins TRBV6-5 to TRBJ2-7, with 9 nucleotides matching TRBD2. CDR3 length equals 13 residues. With V trimmed by 6 bases and J by 5 bases, 5 bases remained unmatched. The germline V gene encodes CDR1 MNHEY and CDR2 SVGAGI. DNA for the CDR3: TGTGCCAGCAGGCAGGGACTAGCTAACGAGCAGTACTTC. As protein: CASRQGLANEQYF.

J is TRBJ2-2 and V is TRBV25-1; 7 nucleotides agree with TRBD1. CDR1 is MGHDK and CDR2 is SYGVNS in the germline V gene. V trimming: 0 bases; J trimming: 4 bases; junction bases outside the gene matches: 5. The CDR3 contains 16 residues. In DNA, the CDR3 is TGTGCCAGCAGTGAATATAGGGGGCCGGCCACCGGGGAGCTGTTTTTT. The encoded protein is CASSEYRGPATGELFF.

This clone has a handful of counts. V gene TRBV6-6 combines with J gene TRBJ1-3; D may be TRBD1 (5 bases). Germline CDR1 is MNHNY and CDR2 is SVGAGI (reference sequence). The CDR3 sequence is 14 residues long. Trimming removed 0 bases from V and 7 bases from J, with 10 bases in between. The CDR3 DNA sequence: TGTGCCAGCAGTTACTCGAGCAGGGCGAACACCATATATTTT. Its translation: CASSYSSRANTIYF.

This clone was found a few times. The same CDR3 also results from other DNA sequences found in this sample. CDR3 region: CAWNQGFGNTIYF. The CDR3 coding sequence is TGTGCCTGGAATCAGGGCTTTGGAAACACCATATATTTT. The V and J genes are TRBV30 and TRBJ1-3; D might be TRBD1 (5 bases). Trimming stripped 4 bases from V and 3 bases from J, with 10 bases between. The CDR3 totals 13 residues. Looked up from germline, CDR1 is GTSNPN and CDR2 is SVGIG (reference sequence).

This clone showed up just a few times. V usage is TRBV28 and J usage is TRBJ2-3; D perhaps matches TRBD2 (6 bases). Germline V gives CDR1 MDHEN, CDR2 SYDVKM. The CDR3 runs 14 residues. V was clipped by 3 bases and J by 3 bases, with 10 bases between them. The CDR3 loop is CASSFYGRTDTQYF. The CDR3 region has the DNA TGTGCCAGCAGTTTTTATGGGAGGACAGATACGCAGTATTTT.

The rearrangement joins TRBV27 to TRBJ1-2; 7 nucleotides align to TRBD1. This CDR3 is 14 amino acids long. Looked up from germline, CDR1 is MNHEY and CDR2 is SMNVEV (reference sequence). Trimming removed 3 bases from V and 8 bases from J; junction bases left unmatched: 9. This CDR3 reads CASSFSGGMIGYTF. CDR3 nucleotide sequence: TGTGCCAGCAGTTTTTCAGGGGGAATGATAGGCTACACCTTC.

This clone was seen more than once but under ten times. This rearrangement joins TRBV14 to TRBJ1-5; unclear D gene. There are 12 residues in the CDR3. The V end lost 1 base, the J end lost 9 bases, and 7 bases lay between the germline ends. CDR1 is SGHDN, CDR2 FVKESK, per germline. The CDR3 is CASSQGGLPQHF. In DNA, the CDR3 is TGTGCCAGCAGCCAAGGTGGGCTGCCCCAGCATTTT.

The rearrangement uses TRBV5-1 and TRBJ1-4; D gene unclear. CDR1 SGHRS and CDR2 YFSETQ come from the germline V gene. The V end lost 5 bases, the J end lost 8 bases, and 22 bases lay between the germline ends. The CDR3 extends over 16 amino acids. As DNA, the CDR3 is TGCGCCAGCAGTCAACTCAATCGAGGAGCGCGAGAAAAACTGTTTTTT. As protein: CASSQLNRGAREKLFF.

This chain uses TRBV6-6 with TRBJ2-7, with TRBD2 matching 11 bases. V shed 3 bases and J 5 bases; nucleotides not matched to a gene: 9. Germline values: CDR1 MNHNY, CDR2 SVGAGI (reference sequence). The CDR3 is 16 amino acids. CDR3 amino acids: CASSYARLAGGDEQYF. DNA for the CDR3: TGTGCCAGCAGTTATGCCCGGCTAGCGGGAGGTGACGAGCAGTACTTC.

The chain joins TRBV28 to TRBJ2-7; 16 nucleotides line up with TRBD2. This CDR3 comprises 13 residues. The germline CDR1 and CDR2 sequences are MDHEN and SYDVKM. Trimming at V came to 4 bases and at J to 13 bases, leaving 4 bases not matched to a gene. The CDR3 DNA reads as TGTGCCAGCAGTTCCGGGACTAGCGGGAGGGGATACTTC. Amino acids: CASSSGTSGRGYF.

This clone was seen more than once but under ten times. This chain connects TRBV5-6 to TRBJ1-4; D is ambiguous. With 4 bases removed from V and 7 bases from J, the gap between germline ends came to 11 bases. This CDR3 has 13 amino acids. Germline CDR1 is SGHDT and CDR2 is YYEEEE. In DNA, the CDR3 is TGTGCCAGCAGCCAGGAAAGGCTTGAAAAACTGTTTTTT. Amino acids: CASSQERLEKLFF.

V gene TRBV6-6 combines with J gene TRBJ2-7; 10 bases agree with TRBD1. This CDR3 contains 15 residues. Germline V gene data show CDR1 as MNHNY and CDR2 as SVGAGI (reference sequence). The V segment lost 2 bases and the J segment 5 bases; nucleotides outside the gene matches: 6. The CDR3 DNA reads TGTGCCAGCAGTTACCAGGGACAGGGGAATCACGAGCAGTACTTC. Its translation is CASSYQGQGNHEQYF.

The CDR3 DNA is TGTGCCACCAGCAGGGAGAGCACAGATACGCAGTATTTT. Translating it yields CATSRESTDTQYF. V and J are TRBV15 and TRBJ2-3; D is uncertain. CDR3 length equals 13 residues. V lost 3 bases to trimming and J lost 0 bases, with 4 bases between them. Germline CDR1 is LNHNV and CDR2 is YYDKDF (reference sequence). The full variable domain, its missing parts supplied by reference TRBV15 and TRBJ2-3, is DAMVIQNPRYQVTQFGKPVTLSCSQTLNHNVMYWYQQKSSQAPKLLFHYYDKDFNNEADTPDNFQSRRPNTSFCFLDIRSPGLGDTAMYLCATSRESTDTQYFGPGTRLTVL.

This clone showed up just once. J is TRBJ1-2 and V is TRBV15; D is unclear. CDR1 and CDR2 (germline): LNHNV, YYDKDF (reference sequence). The CDR3 totals 15 residues. V shed 5 bases and J shed 0 bases, with 13 bases lying between them. The CDR3 loop is CATSSKTPANYGYTF. The CDR3, as DNA: TGTGCCACCAGCTCCAAAACTCCTGCTAACTATGGCTACACCTTC. Supplemented by reference TRBV15 and TRBJ1-2, the full variable domain reads DAMVIQNPRYQVTQFGKPVTLSCSQTLNHNVMYWYQQKSSQAPKLLFHYYDKDFNNEADTPDNFQSRRPNTSFCFLDIRSPGLGDTAMYLCATSSKTPANYGYTFGSGTRLTVV.

The chain is built from TRBV6-5 and TRBJ2-1, with 14 bases matching TRBD2. The CDR3 length is 16 residues. V was pared by 2 bases and J by 8 bases, with 5 bases of the junction left unmatched. Germline CDR1 reads MNHEY; CDR2 reads SVGAGI. The CDR3 DNA is TGTGCCAGCAGTTACCCCGGACTAGCGGGAGGAGATGAGCAGTTCTTC. This sequence encodes CASSYPGLAGGDEQFF.

The chain uses TRBV23-1 and TRBJ1-1; perhaps TRBD1 as D (5 bases). TRBV23-1 counts as an open reading frame of uncertain function. This CDR3 has 15 amino acids. The V end lost 2 bases, the J end lost 2 bases, and 12 bases lay between the germline ends. CDR3 region: CASSQDGGPNTEAFF. CDR3 DNA sequence: TGCGCCAGCAGTCAAGACGGGGGTCCCAACACTGAAGCTTTCTTT.

The chain joins TRBV30 to TRBJ2-1; D gene uncertain. The germline V and J ends were trimmed by 3 bases and 5 bases, with 14 bases remaining between them. Looked up from germline, CDR1 is GTSNPN and CDR2 is SVGIG (reference sequence). There are 14 residues in the CDR3. The DNA of the CDR3 is TGTGCCTGGAGGGAGCTCCACGCTCACAATGAGCAGTTCTTC. It yields the protein CAWRELHAHNEQFF.